This paragraph reports one T cell receptor (beta chain). The target antigen is unknown. TRB was amplified from around 250 ng of peripheral blood genomic DNA per sample. These data belong to a study of T cell clusters in autoimmune cytopenias. Study information: TRB sequencing had a median approximately 53,000 reads and approximately 2,500 distinct clonotypes per sample.

Study-level findings and limits: Functional roles of the in silico T cell clusters still await experimental validation. TRB repertoire shifts in secondary cytopenia and chronic lymphocytic leukemia mostly reflected lymphoma, not autoimmunity.

One tube held mixed TRB-A and TRB-B primer pools for touch-down PCR. TCRdb re-called the multiplex PCR reads and catalogs CDR3 proteins one per entry, DNA excluded. The listing records some 8,000 distinct CDR3 sequences. The sample taken for sequencing was peripheral blood. This TCR derives from a human donor with an autoimmune cytopenia or autoimmune hepatitis (not recorded which).

The CDR3 region is CSAREDGGGYEQYF. The chain links TRBV20-1 to TRBJ2-7; no DNA is available, so the TRBD1 call from TCRdb remains unchecked. The CDR3 covers 14 residues. CDR1 and CDR2 from the germline V gene are DFQATT and SNEGSKA (reference sequence).